Below are 21 T cell receptor beta chains sequenced from a single sample in a study of post-analysis software for immune sequencing data. Study outcomes and limitations: When patients were compared with controls, a handful of TRBV segments were more frequent, TRBV5-6, TRBV5-1 and TRBV20-1 among them.

These receptors' antigens are unknown. Unique molecular identifiers were built into the TCR beta cDNA libraries. TCRdb ran MiXCR on the PCR reads and lists one entry per CDR3 protein. The sample holds about 770,000 distinct CDR3 sequences, roughly 50% seen once. Input material: blood. The origin of the receptors is a girl aged 5-17 years with multiple sclerosis.

This chain links TRBV4-3 with TRBJ2-3; 7 bases map to TRBD2. After removal of 0 bases from V and 2 bases from J, the junction contained 11 bases not matched to a gene. The length of the CDR3 is 18 residues. CDR1 is LGHNA and CDR2 is YSLEER in the germline V gene. The CDR3 bases are TGCGCCAGCAGCCAAGATGTCCCAGCGGGAATACACACAGATACGCAGTATTTT. Translated: CASSQDVPAGIHTDTQYF.

In its sample, this clonotype was seen a few times. The genes are TRBV20-1 and TRBJ1-2, with D maybe TRBD1 (5 bases). CDR1 DFQATT and CDR2 SNEGSKA come from the germline V gene (reference sequence). This CDR3 has 15 residues. Trimming left V 3 bases short and J 6 bases short, with 20 bases between. CDR3 protein: CSARHRFKTEDGYTF. The DNA of the CDR3 is TGCAGTGCTAGGCACAGGTTTAAGACGGAGGATGGCTACACCTTC.

This chain joins TRBV20-1 and TRBJ2-1; 7 positions agree with TRBD2. CDR1 is DFQATT and CDR2 is SNEGSKA in the germline V gene (reference sequence). Trimming at V came to 4 bases and at J to 3 bases, leaving 3 bases not matched to a gene. The CDR3 contains 13 residues. CDR3 in amino acids: CSATSGGYNEQFF. In DNA form, the CDR3 reads TGCAGTGCTACTAGCGGAGGCTACAATGAGCAGTTCTTC.

The chain couples TRBV5-1 to TRBJ2-3; D remains unclear. Per the germline V gene, CDR1 is SGHRS and CDR2 is YFSETQ. Trimming stripped 0 bases from V and 5 bases from J, with 10 bases between. The CDR3 sequence is 14 residues long. The CDR3 coding sequence is TGCGCCAGCAGCTTGGCTTTGCTAGGAGATACGCAGTATTTT. It translates to CASSLALLGDTQYF.

This clonotype appeared many times. The chain carries TRBV29-1 and TRBJ1-2; possible D gene TRBD1, 5 bases. The CDR3 totals 15 residues. CDR1 and CDR2 (germline): SQVTM, ANQGSEA. V lost 3 bases and J lost 3, with 17 bases in between. CDR3 nucleotide sequence: TGCAGCGTTGAGGAGGGGACCAGTCATGACTATGGCTACACCTTC. Residues: CSVEEGTSHDYGYTF.

The V and J genes are TRBV29-1 and TRBJ2-7, with D possibly matching TRBD1 (6 bases). Per the germline V gene, CDR1 is SQVTM and CDR2 is ANQGSEA. V dropped 7 bases and J dropped 3 bases, with 10 bases sitting between them. This CDR3 spans 11 amino acids. Here the CDR3 reads CSGSQGYEQYF. DNA for the CDR3: TGCAGCGGATCACAGGGCTACGAGCAGTACTTC.

The gene calls are TRBV12-3 or TRBV12-4 and TRBJ2-5, with TRBD2 matching over 9 bases. TRBJ2-7 matches the DNA end more closely, so the J call is doubtful. There are 14 residues in the CDR3. The CDR3: CASSRSGSSHEQYF. Written as DNA, the CDR3 is TGTGCCAGCAGTCGTAGCGGGAGTTCCCACGAGCAGTACTTC.

The chain links TRBV7-9 to TRBJ1-2; 7 bases are a match to TRBD1. Germline V lookup: CDR1 SEHNR, CDR2 FQNEAQ (reference sequence). V lost 2 bases and J lost 7; bases outside the gene matches: 16. The CDR3 has 17 residues. CDR3 protein: CASSLKATGAKGGGYTF. The CDR3 DNA follows: TGTGCCAGCAGCTTAAAGGCTACAGGGGCCAAGGGGGGTGGCTACACCTTC.

The V and J genes are TRBV20-1 and TRBJ2-3, with D tentatively TRBD2 (7 bases). Germline CDR1 is DFQATT and CDR2 is SNEGSKA (reference sequence). The length of the CDR3 is 15 residues. V lost 5 bases, J lost 3 bases, and 18 bases lay in between. The CDR3 reads CSAPLGGQGTDTQYF. The CDR3 region has the DNA TGCAGTGCTCCTTTGGGGGGGCAGGGGACAGATACGCAGTATTTT.

This clonotype came up a few times. The V gene is TRBV29-1, the J gene TRBJ2-7, with D possibly called TRBD1 or TRBD2 (5 bases each). The CDR3 totals 14 residues. Between the trimmed V and J ends, which lost 6 bases and 2 bases, there was a span of 17 bases. Germline-derived CDR1 and CDR2 are SQVTM and ANQGSEA. CDR3 sequence reads: CSVGIGTYTYEQYF. CDR3 DNA: TGCAGCGTAGGGATCGGGACGTACACCTACGAGCAGTACTTC.

The chain joins TRBV12-3 or TRBV12-4 to TRBJ2-1, with unresolved D. Trimming shortened V by 1 base and J by 10 bases, and 11 bases separated the two germline ends. The CDR3 totals 13 residues. CDR3 loop: CASSLGSSWEQFF. The CDR3 DNA follows: TGTGCCAGCAGTTTAGGGAGTTCGTGGGAGCAGTTCTTC.

The rearrangement uses TRBV2 and TRBJ2-3, with D maybe TRBD1 (6 bases). Looked up from germline, CDR1 is SNHLY and CDR2 is FYNNEI. The length of the CDR3 is 15 residues. Trimming left V 7 bases short and J 2 bases short, with 16 bases between. The CDR3 loop is CASKTSRGTTDTQYF. The CDR3 DNA follows: TGTGCCAGCAAGACAAGCAGGGGTACCACAGATACGCAGTATTTT.

This clonotype was counted a few times. This chain links TRBV7-9 with TRBJ2-3; the D call may be TRBD1 or TRBD2 (5 bases each). The ends were cut back, 3 bases at V and 6 bases at J, with 13 bases in the middle. The germline gives CDR1 SEHNR, CDR2 FQNEAQ (reference sequence). The CDR3 contains 14 residues. CDR3 DNA sequence: TGTGCCAGCAGCTTTGGGACCCCCCGGGATACGCAGTATTTT. It codes for CASSFGTPRDTQYF.

The rearrangement uses TRBV11-2 and TRBJ2-1; tentatively, D is TRBD2 (6 bases). The V and J ends lost 4 bases and 12 bases respectively, with 19 bases between them. The CDR3 spans 14 residues. In germline, CDR1 is SGHAT, CDR2 FQNNGV. This chain's CDR3 is CASSSQTKSGRQFF. The CDR3 coding sequence is TGTGCCAGCAGCTCTCAAACTAAAAGCGGGCGGCAGTTCTTC.

This clonotype occurred a few times. The J gene is TRBJ2-7, the V gene TRBV12-3 or TRBV12-4; tentatively, D is TRBD1 (6 bases). Trimming pared 6 bases from V and 2 bases from J, leaving 14 bases between. CDR3 length: 14 residues. CDR3 nucleotides: TGTGCCAGCAGCGTTACAGGGCACCCCTACGAGCAGTACTTC. As protein: CASSVTGHPYEQYF.

Worth noting for this clonotype: A much larger clonotype is one base distant, so this may be a read error. This rearrangement joins TRBV29-1 to TRBJ2-1; 11 nucleotides agree with TRBD2. The CDR3 spans 13 residues. CDR1 and CDR2 (germline): SQVTM, ANQGSEA. The CDR3 DNA is TGCAGCGTTGGGACTAGCGGGTACAATGAGCAGGTCTTC. Amino acid sequence: CSVGTSGYNEQVF.

The chain combines TRBV11-3 with TRBJ2-1; D assignment may be TRBD1 or TRBD2 (6 bases each). V lost 5 bases and J lost 6, with 14 bases in between. Germline-derived CDR1 and CDR2 are SGHNT and YENEEA. This CDR3 contains 14 residues. This CDR3 is CASSGGQAGNEQFF. The DNA for the CDR3 is TGTGCCAGCAGCGGGGGGCAGGCGGGCAATGAGCAGTTCTTC.

This clonotype was recorded once. The rearrangement joins TRBV5-5 to TRBJ2-1, with TRBD2 matching 10 bases. V shed 2 bases and J 6 bases; nucleotides not matched to a gene: 5. This CDR3 comprises 15 residues. CDR1 is SGHKS, CDR2 YYEKEE, per germline (reference sequence). The CDR3 nucleotides read TGTGCCAGCAGCTTCGGGACTAGCGAGGGCAATGAGCAGTTCTTC. Its translation is CASSFGTSEGNEQFF.

In this sample, this clonotype turned up a few times. The chain uses TRBV7-2 and TRBJ2-3, with TRBD2 matching 14 bases. The CDR3 runs 17 residues. The V gene end was trimmed by 5 bases and the J gene end by 2 bases; junction bases not matched to a gene: 6. The germline gives CDR1 SGHTA, CDR2 FQGNSA. The chain's CDR3 is CASSLRLAGGVTDTQYF. The DNA for the CDR3 is TGTGCCAGCAGCCTTAGACTAGCGGGAGGGGTCACAGATACGCAGTATTTT.

This clonotype was seen more than once but under ten times. The chain joins TRBV11-2 to TRBJ2-4; the match to TRBD2 covers 10 bases. The J call is doubtful: the DNA matches TRBJ2-7 better. Germline V gene lookup returns CDR1 SGHAT and CDR2 FQNNGV. The CDR3 runs to 15 residues. The CDR3 DNA follows: TGTGCCAGCAGCTTAGGACTAGCGGGCAGGTACGAGCAGTACTTC. Protein sequence: CASSLGLAGRYEQYF.

This clonotype came up many times. The chain links TRBV20-1 to TRBJ2-5; 8 positions match TRBD2. V lost 3 bases to trimming and J lost 5 bases; unmatched junction nucleotides: 5. Germline V CDR1 and CDR2: DFQATT, SNEGSKA (reference sequence). The CDR3 runs 13 residues. The CDR3 nucleotides read TGCAGTGCTAGTGGACTAGCACAGGAGACCCAGTACTTC. This encodes CSASGLAQETQYF.